Listed here are 18 T cell receptor beta chains from one sample, sequenced in a study of blood T cell repertoires in COVID-19. Libraries were prepared by immunoSEQ multiplex PCR; TCRdb keeps only in-frame clonotypes and omits some of them. In the table there are 10,000 to 11,000 clones, roughly 76% of which are singletons. The sequencing input was peripheral blood. Receptor source: a man between 65 and 80 years old with active COVID-19.

This chain joins TRBV5-4 and TRBJ2-5, with D possibly being TRBD2 (6 bases). Germline values: CDR1 SGHNT, CDR2 YYREEE (reference sequence). This CDR3 comprises 13 residues. V was cut by 0 bases and J by 5 bases, with 8 bases left in between. Here the CDR3 DNA reads TGTGCCAGCAGCTTGGTCGGAGGGGAGACCCAGTACTTC. This codes for CASSLVGGETQYF.

This clone was picked up a small number of times. This rearrangement joins TRBV9 to TRBJ1-1; 8 nucleotides align to TRBD1. This CDR3 has 15 amino acids. Germline CDR1 is SGDLS and CDR2 is YYNGEE. V lost 5 bases and J lost 2; bases outside the gene matches: 8. The CDR3 nucleotides read TGTGCCAGCAGGCAGACGGGACAGGCAAACACTGAAGCTTTCTTT. This encodes CASRQTGQANTEAFF.

The chain is built from TRBV28 and TRBJ1-5; 9 bases agree with TRBD1. Germline CDR1 reads MDHEN; CDR2 reads SYDVKM. The CDR3 is 15 residues long. V was clipped by 4 bases and J by 5 bases; unmatched bases: 6. CDR3 amino acids: CASSSGTGKYQPQHF. CDR3 nucleotide sequence: TGTGCCAGCAGTTCCGGGACAGGGAAGTATCAGCCCCAGCATTTT.

The genes are TRBV28 and TRBJ1-1, with D maybe TRBD1 (6 bases). The CDR3 sequence is 12 residues long. CDR1 and CDR2 (germline): MDHEN, SYDVKM. The V and J ends lost 3 bases and 10 bases respectively, with 12 bases between them. The CDR3 loop reads CASSFQGLGAFF. CDR3 DNA: TGTGCCAGCAGTTTTCAGGGGTTGGGAGCTTTCTTT.

V is TRBV19 and J is TRBJ1-1, with TRBD1 identical over 7 bases. After removal of 5 bases from V and 1 base from J, the junction contained 10 bases not matched to a gene. CDR3 length equals 16 residues. CDR1 is LNHDA, CDR2 SQIVND, per germline (reference sequence). The CDR3 protein is CASSPRNRGRNTEAFF. CDR3 DNA sequence: TGTGCCAGTAGTCCGAGAAACAGGGGTCGGAACACTGAAGCTTTCTTT.

V usage is TRBV18 and J usage is TRBJ1-1; no definite D call. Germline CDR1 KGHSH, CDR2 LQKENI. CDR3 length: 15 residues. Deletions cut 3 bases from V and 5 bases from J, with 16 bases between. CDR3: CASSPIDGVRTEAFF. The CDR3 nucleotides are TGTGCCAGCTCACCCATCGACGGTGTGAGGACTGAAGCTTTCTTT.

CDR3 nucleotide sequence: TGTGCCAGCTCGTCACGGGGGGCTGGGGCCAACGTCCTGACTTTC. Translating gives CASSSRGAGANVLTF. The chain links TRBV18 to TRBJ2-6, with 7 nucleotides matching TRBD2. The CDR3 totals 15 residues. CDR1 KGHSH and CDR2 LQKENI come from the germline V gene. The trim removed 6 bases at V and 2 bases at J, leaving 4 bases unmatched.

The chain recombines TRBV18 with TRBJ2-1; a weak D match, TRBD2 (7 bases). This CDR3 spans 14 amino acids. The V end was cut by 4 bases, the J end by 9 bases, with 16 bases between. In germline, CDR1 is KGHSH, CDR2 LQKENI. CDR3 DNA: TGTGCCAGCTCACGGACGGGGGGCCGGGTTGAGCAGTTCTTC. This gives the protein CASSRTGGRVEQFF.

This clone was picked up one time. The V and J genes are TRBV18 and TRBJ2-3; D is unclear. V lost 3 bases to trimming and J lost 0 bases, with 13 bases between them. The CDR3 spans 16 residues. The germline V gene has CDR1 KGHSH and CDR2 LQKENI. The CDR3 nucleotides read TGTGCCAGCTCACCTCGGCGGAGTGGGAGCACAGATACGCAGTATTTT. It encodes CASSPRRSGSTDTQYF. Based on the CDR3 plus reference TRBV18 and TRBJ2-3, the full variable domain is NAGVMQNPRHLVRRRGQEARLRCSPMKGHSHVYWYRQLPEEGLKFMVYLQKENIIDESGMPKERFSAEFPKEGPSILRIQQVVRGDSAAYFCASSPRRSGSTDTQYFGPGTRLTVL.

V usage is TRBV27 and J usage is TRBJ1-1; TRBD1 matches 10 bases. Looked up from germline, CDR1 is MNHEY and CDR2 is SMNVEV (reference sequence). This CDR3 contains 16 residues. The V gene end was trimmed by 2 bases and the J gene end by 6 bases; junction bases not matched to a gene: 9. The CDR3 DNA is TGTGCCAGCAGTTTAGGGGACAGGGGCCTGGGGGCTGAAGCTTTCTTT. This encodes CASSLGDRGLGAEAFF.

This chain joins TRBV2 and TRBJ1-6, with a possible D match to TRBD1 (6 bases). Germline assignment: CDR1 SNHLY and CDR2 FYNNEI. Between the trimmed V and J ends, which lost 6 bases and 9 bases, there was a span of 15 bases. This CDR3 has 14 amino acids. CDR3: CASSEQGQGSPLHF. In DNA form, the CDR3 reads TGTGCCAGCAGCGAACAGGGCCAGGGTTCACCCCTCCACTTT.

The rearrangement joins TRBV10-2 to TRBJ2-1; 7 bases match TRBD2. Germline CDR1 is WSHSY and CDR2 is SAAADI. J was trimmed by 5 bases and V by 8 bases; bases with no gene match: 6. The CDR3 contains 13 residues. The CDR3 loop is CASRWGGDNEQFF. The CDR3 DNA follows: TGCGCCAGCCGGTGGGGGGGGGACAATGAGCAGTTCTTC.

This sequence joins TRBV9 and TRBJ2-1; weak D call: TRBD2 (5 bases). The CDR3 is 16 amino acids. V lost 0 bases to trimming and J lost 0 bases, with 10 bases between them. Germline CDR1 is SGDLS and CDR2 is YYNGEE. CDR3 bases: TGTGCCAGCAGCGTAGTTGGCGGGTTCTCCTACAATGAGCAGTTCTTC. The encoded protein is CASSVVGGFSYNEQFF.

This chain connects TRBV4-3 to TRBJ1-2; D is possibly TRBD1 (5 bases). The V and J ends lost 0 bases and 2 bases respectively, with 7 bases between them. Germline loops: CDR1 LGHNA, CDR2 YSLEER. The CDR3 length is 14 residues. CDR3 protein: CASSQDSGNYGYTF. The CDR3 bases are TGCGCCAGCAGCCAAGATTCAGGGAACTATGGCTACACCTTC.

V usage is TRBV18 and J usage is TRBJ1-1; D is unresolved. This CDR3 region has 12 residues. CDR1 KGHSH and CDR2 LQKENI come from the germline V gene. V lost 2 bases, J lost 8 bases, and 9 bases lay in between. For the CDR3, the DNA is TGTGCCAGCTCACCAAACGACGGGGAAGCTTTCTTT. This translates into CASSPNDGEAFF.

This chain uses TRBV11-2 with TRBJ1-5; perhaps TRBD1 as D (5 bases). Germline CDR1 SGHAT, CDR2 FQNNGV. The CDR3 covers 14 residues. The ends were cut back, 0 bases at V and 4 bases at J, with 7 bases in the middle. The CDR3 DNA reads TGTGCCAGCAGCTTAGATCGGGGGAATCAGCCCCAGCATTTT. Amino acids: CASSLDRGNQPQHF.

CDR3 DNA sequence: TGCGCCAGCGCCCTTACGGGAATGTCCTCCTACGAGCAGTACTTC. It translates to CASALTGMSSYEQYF. The chain links TRBV5-1 to TRBJ2-7; D perhaps matches TRBD2 (5 bases). CDR3 length: 15 residues. V was cut by 7 bases and J by 0 bases, with 17 bases left in between. Germline V gene sequence: CDR1 SGHRS, CDR2 YFSETQ.

The chain recombines TRBV6-5 with TRBJ2-3; 11 bases match TRBD2. Unmatched junction bases numbered 2, after V lost 4 bases and J lost 2 bases. This CDR3 region has 15 residues. CDR1 and CDR2 from the germline V gene are MNHEY and SVGAGI. CDR3 coding DNA: TGTGCCAGCAGTTTACTAGCGGGGGCCACAGATACGCAGTATTTT. Protein product: CASSLLAGATDTQYF.